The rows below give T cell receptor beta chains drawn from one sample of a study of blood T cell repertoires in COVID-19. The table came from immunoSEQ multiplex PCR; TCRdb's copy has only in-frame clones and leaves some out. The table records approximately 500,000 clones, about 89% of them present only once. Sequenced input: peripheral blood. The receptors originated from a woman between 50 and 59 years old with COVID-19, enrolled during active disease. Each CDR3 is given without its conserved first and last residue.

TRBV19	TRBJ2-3	ASSLLPGQGTDTQY
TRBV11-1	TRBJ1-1	ASSLTQANTEAF
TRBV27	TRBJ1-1	ASSLTGSEAF
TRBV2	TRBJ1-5	ASTPSAGRQPQH
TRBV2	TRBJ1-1	ASSARDTVAF
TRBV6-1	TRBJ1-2	ASSEGPGSEGGYT
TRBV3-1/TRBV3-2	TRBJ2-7	ASSQEPGRGYEQY
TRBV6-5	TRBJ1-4	ASSHRGQNEKLF
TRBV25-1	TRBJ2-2	ASSDQQTSLITGELF
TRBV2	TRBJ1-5	ASTRQPNQPQH
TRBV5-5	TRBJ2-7	ASSSGHSYEQY
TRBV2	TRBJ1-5	ATRDNLGNQPQH
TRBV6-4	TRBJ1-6	ASSETVLYNSPLH
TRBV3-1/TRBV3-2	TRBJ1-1	ASSQAPSTVEAF
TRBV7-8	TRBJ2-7	ASSLSWTRGYEQY
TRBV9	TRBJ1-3	ASSAGTGGLGNTIY
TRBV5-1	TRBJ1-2	ASSPEGANIYGYT
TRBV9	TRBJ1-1	ASSAFYRTEAF
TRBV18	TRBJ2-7	ASSPTTGFPYEQY
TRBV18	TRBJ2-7	ASSPRQALSYEQY
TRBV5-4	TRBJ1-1	ASSLMGGTEAF
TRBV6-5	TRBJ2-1	ASSHREENEQF
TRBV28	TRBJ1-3	ASSSPTGLSGNTIY
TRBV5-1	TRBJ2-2	ASSYDRGGTGELF
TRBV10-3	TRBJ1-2	ATLKTGGDSNYGYT
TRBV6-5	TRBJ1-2	ASRSGQGARYGYT
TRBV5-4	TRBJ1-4	ASSLSRATNEKLF